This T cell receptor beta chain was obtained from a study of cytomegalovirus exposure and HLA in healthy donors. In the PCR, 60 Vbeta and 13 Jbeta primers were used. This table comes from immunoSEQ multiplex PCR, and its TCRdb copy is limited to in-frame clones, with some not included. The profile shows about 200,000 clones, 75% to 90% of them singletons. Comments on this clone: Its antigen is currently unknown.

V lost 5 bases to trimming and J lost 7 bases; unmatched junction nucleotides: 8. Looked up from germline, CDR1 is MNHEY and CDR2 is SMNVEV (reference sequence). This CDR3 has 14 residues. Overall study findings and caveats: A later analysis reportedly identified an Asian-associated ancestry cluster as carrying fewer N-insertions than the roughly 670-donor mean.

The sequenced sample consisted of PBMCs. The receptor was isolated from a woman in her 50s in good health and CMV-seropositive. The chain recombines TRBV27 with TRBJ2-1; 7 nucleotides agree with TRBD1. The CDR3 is CASSPPDRVNEQFF. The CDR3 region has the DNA TGTGCCAGCAGTCCACCTGACAGGGTAAATGAGCAGTTCTTC.